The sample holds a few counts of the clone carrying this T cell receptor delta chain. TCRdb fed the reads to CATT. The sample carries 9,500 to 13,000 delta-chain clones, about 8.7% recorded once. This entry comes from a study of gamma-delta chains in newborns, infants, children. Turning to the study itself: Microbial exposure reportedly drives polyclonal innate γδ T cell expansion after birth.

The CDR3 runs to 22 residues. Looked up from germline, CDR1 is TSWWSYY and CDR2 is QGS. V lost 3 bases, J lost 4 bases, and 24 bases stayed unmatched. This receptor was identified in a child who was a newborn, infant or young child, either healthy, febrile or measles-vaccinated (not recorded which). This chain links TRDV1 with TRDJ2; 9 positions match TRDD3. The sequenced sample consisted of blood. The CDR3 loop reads CALGDGSSFPFTGGLKTAQLFF. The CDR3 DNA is TGTGCTCTTGGGGACGGTTCTTCCTTCCCCTTTACTGGGGGACTTAAGACAGCACAACTCTTCTTT.